Below, one T cell receptor (beta chain) is given with its context. Since a much larger clone is just one base distant, this may be a read error. RNA transcripts gave rise to amplified TCR beta CDR3 regions. The HTBI primer set was used in a first-round RT-PCR of the TCR CDR3. Via MiXCR, TCRdb re-called the multiplex PCR reads, giving one row per CDR3 protein. The sample lists about 620,000 distinct CDR3 sequences, 15% to 20% occurring once. The data stem from a study of T cells in Graves' hyperthyroidism and ophthalmopathy. Turning to the study itself: Initial diagnosis, before any treatment, was when peripheral blood was collected.

CDR3 size: 11 residues. The V gene's germline CDR1 is MNHEY and CDR2 SVGEGT. No progression to ophthalmopathy during 18 months of follow-up defined stable disease. Orbital computed tomography, thyroid ultrasound, serum thyroxine and TRAb, and clinical symptoms together informed the diagnoses. Cells are PBMCs isolated from around 10 ml of fresh blood. Material for sequencing was blood. The chain employs TRBV6-2 or TRBV6-3 and TRBJ1-2; unclear D gene. The source is a woman aged 30 to 39 with Graves' hyperthyroidism. The CDR3 DNA is TGTGCCATCAGTTCGCTCAGGGGCTACACCTTC. Translation: CAISSLRGYTF.